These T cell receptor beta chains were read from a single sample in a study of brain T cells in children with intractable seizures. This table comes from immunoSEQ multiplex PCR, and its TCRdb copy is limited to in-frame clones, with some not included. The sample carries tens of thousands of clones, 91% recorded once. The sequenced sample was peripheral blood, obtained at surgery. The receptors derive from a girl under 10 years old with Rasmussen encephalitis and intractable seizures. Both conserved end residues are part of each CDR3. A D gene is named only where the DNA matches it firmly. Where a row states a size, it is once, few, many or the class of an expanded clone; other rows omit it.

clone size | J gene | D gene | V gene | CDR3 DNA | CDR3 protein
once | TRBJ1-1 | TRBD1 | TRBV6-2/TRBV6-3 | TGTGCCAGCAGTTCTAACAGGGGGCTTAGAAAGAACACTGAAGCTTTCTTT | CASSSNRGLRKNTEAFF
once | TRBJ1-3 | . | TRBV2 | TGTGCCAGCAGTGAAGGGCAGCCCAGCTCTGGAAACACCATATATTTT | CASSEGQPSSGNTIYF
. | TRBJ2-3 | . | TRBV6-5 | TGTGCAGTTCCTCAGGTCCCCACAGATACGCAGTATTTT | CAVPQVPTDTQYF
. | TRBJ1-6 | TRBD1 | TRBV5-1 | TGCGCCAGCAGCCAGGGACAGTCCTATTCACCCCTCCACTTT | CASSQGQSYSPLHF
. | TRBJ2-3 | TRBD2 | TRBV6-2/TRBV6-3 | TGTGCCAGCAGTCGACTAGCGGGGGGTACAGATACGCAGTATTTT | CASSRLAGGTDTQYF
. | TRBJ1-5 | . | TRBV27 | TGTGCCAGCAGTTTCGTTGGAGGTAATCAGCCCCAGCATTTT | CASSFVGGNQPQHF
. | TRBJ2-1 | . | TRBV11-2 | TGTGCCAGCAGCCAACTAGGGTCCCTACCGAATGAGCAGTTCTTC | CASSQLGSLPNEQFF
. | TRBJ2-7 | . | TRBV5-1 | TGCGCCAGCAGCCTCGAGGGGGGAGTAGACGAGCAGTACTTC | CASSLEGGVDEQYF
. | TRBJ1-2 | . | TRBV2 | TGTGCCAGCAGTCCAATCCAACAGGGAGACTATGGCTACACCTTC | CASSPIQQGDYGYTF
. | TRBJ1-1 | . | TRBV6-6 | TGTGCCAGCAGTTCCTCCTCTCGTGTCACTGAAGCTTTCTTT | CASSSSSRVTEAFF
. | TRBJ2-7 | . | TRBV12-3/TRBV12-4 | TGTGCCAGCAGTTTAAGGTTGTCCTACGAGCAGTACTTC | CASSLRLSYEQYF
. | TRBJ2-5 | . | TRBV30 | TGTGCCTGGAGCGCCTCGGGGCAGTCGAGGGCCCAGTACTTC | CAWSASGQSRAQYF
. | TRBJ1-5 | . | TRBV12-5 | TGTGCTAGTGGTACAAAGGGTTGGTATAGCAATCAGCCCCAGCATTTT | CASGTKGWYSNQPQHF
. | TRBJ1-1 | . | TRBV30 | TGTGCCTGGAGTTTTTCCCTGAACACTGAAGCTTTCTTT | CAWSFSLNTEAFF
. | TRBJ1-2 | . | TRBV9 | TGTGCCAGCAGCGTAGATCTGGGGAACTATGGCTACACCTTC | CASSVDLGNYGYTF
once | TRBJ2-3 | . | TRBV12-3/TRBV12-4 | TGTGCCAGCAGTGGCGGAGGCACAGATACGCAGTATTTT | CASSGGGTDTQYF
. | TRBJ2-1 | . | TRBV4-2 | TGTGCCAGCAGCCAAGACACCCTCGGCGAGCAGTTCTTC | CASSQDTLGEQFF
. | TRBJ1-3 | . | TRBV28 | TGTGCCAGCCGCCGGGAGATAACTGGAAACACCATATATTTT | CASRREITGNTIYF
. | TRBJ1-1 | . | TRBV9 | TGTGCCAGCACCCCCTTCGTAACTTTCTTT | CASTPFVTFF
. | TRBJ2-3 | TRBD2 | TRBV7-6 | TGTGCCAGCAGCTTAGCGTCGCGGGGGGCCCGACCCAGCACAGATACGCAGTATTTT | CASSLASRGARPSTDTQYF
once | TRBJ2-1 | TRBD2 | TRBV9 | TGTGCCAGCAGCGTAGGTCCAGATTATGAGCGGGGGGGCGGAGGCCATGAGCAGTTCTTC | CASSVGPDYERGGGGHEQFF
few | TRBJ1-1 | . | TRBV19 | TGTGCCAGTAGTATAGCCGTTGGGGAAAACACTGAAGCTTTCTTT | CASSIAVGENTEAFF
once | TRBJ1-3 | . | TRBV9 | TGTGCCAGCAGCGGGGGAGTCGGGCCATTCTCTGGAAACACCATATATTTT | CASSGGVGPFSGNTIYF
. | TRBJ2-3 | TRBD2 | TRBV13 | TGTGCCAGCAGCTTTCGGTCTAGCGGGAGGGTCACAGATACGCAGTATTTT | CASSFRSSGRVTDTQYF
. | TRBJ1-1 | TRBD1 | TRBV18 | TGTGCCAGCTCACCATTTGGGACAGGGGGCCTTGGGCCGCCCACTGAAGCTTTCTTT | CASSPFGTGGLGPPTEAFF
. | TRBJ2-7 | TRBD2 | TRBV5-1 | TGCGCCAGCAGCCCGGGACTAGCGGGAGCCACCGAGCAGTACTTC | CASSPGLAGATEQYF
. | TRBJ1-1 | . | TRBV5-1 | TGCGCCAGCAGCCCGGGGACGGAGATTGAAGCTTTCTTT | CASSPGTEIEAFF
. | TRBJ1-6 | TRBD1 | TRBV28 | TGTGCCAGCAGTTTAGCCGGGACAGGGAGTTCACCCCTCCACTTT | CASSLAGTGSSPLHF
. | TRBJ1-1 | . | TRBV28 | TGTGCCAGCAGTTTACCACAGGCGGGTCGCGGCACTGAAGCTTTCTTT | CASSLPQAGRGTEAFF
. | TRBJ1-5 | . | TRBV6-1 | TGTGCCAGCAGTGAACTGGCAGTCCAGCCCCAGCATTTT | CASSELAVQPQHF
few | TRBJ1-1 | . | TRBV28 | TGTGCCAGCACCCCATCGGAGGGCGACGCTTTCTTT | CASTPSEGDAFF
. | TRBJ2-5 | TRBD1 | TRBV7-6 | TGTGCCAGCAGCTTAGAGGGACAGGGGGTCCAAGAGACCCAGTACTTC | CASSLEGQGVQETQYF
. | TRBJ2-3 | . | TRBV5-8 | TGTGCCAGCAGCTTCACAGATACGCAGTATTTT | CASSFTDTQYF
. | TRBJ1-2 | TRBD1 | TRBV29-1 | TGCAGCGCCAGGGGACAGGGCTACTATGGCTACACCTTC | CSARGQGYYGYTF
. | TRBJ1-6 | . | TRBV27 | TGTGCCAGCAGTTTCTGGTCCCGGGGGAGCTCCTATAATTCACCCCTCCACTTT | CASSFWSRGSSYNSPLHF
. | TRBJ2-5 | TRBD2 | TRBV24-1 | TGTGCCACCAGTGATTTGAGCGGGAGAATAGAGACCCAGTACTTC | CATSDLSGRIETQYF
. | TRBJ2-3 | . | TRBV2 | TGTGCCAGCAGCCTTTTCACAGATACGCAGTATTTT | CASSLFTDTQYF
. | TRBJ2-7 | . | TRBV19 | TGTGCCAGCACGCCCTTGACAGGCCCCTACGAGCAGTACTTC | CASTPLTGPYEQYF
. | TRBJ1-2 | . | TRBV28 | TGTGCCAGCAGTGAGAGGACAGATCAGGGCTACACCTTC | CASSERTDQGYTF
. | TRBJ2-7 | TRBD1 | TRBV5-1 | TGCGCCAGCAGTATAGAGACAGGGGCCTACGAGCAGTACTTC | CASSIETGAYEQYF
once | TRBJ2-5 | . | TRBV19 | TGTGCCAGTAGTATATCTCCCCTTGGAGCAAGGGAGACCCAGTACTTC | CASSISPLGARETQYF
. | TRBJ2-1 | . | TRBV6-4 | TGTGCCAGCAGTGACGAGGGGGAGAGCTCCTACAATGAGCAGTTCTTC | CASSDEGESSYNEQFF
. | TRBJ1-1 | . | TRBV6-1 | TGTGCCAGCAGTGAACTGTCGAACACTGAAGCTTTCTTT | CASSELSNTEAFF
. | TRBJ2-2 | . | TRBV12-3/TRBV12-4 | TGTGCCAGCAGGCCCACCGGGGAGCTGTTTTTT | CASRPTGELFF
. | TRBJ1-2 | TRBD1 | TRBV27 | TGTGCCAGCAGACCTTGGACAGGGGGCTACACCTTC | CASRPWTGGYTF
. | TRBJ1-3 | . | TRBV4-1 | TGCGCCAGCAGCCAAGACGGAAACACCATATATTTT | CASSQDGNTIYF
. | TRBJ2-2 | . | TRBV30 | TGTGCCTGGAGCAGGGAGACCCCCGGGGAGCTGTTTTTT | CAWSRETPGELFF
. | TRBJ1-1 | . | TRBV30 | TGTGCCTGGAGCGATTCCGGGACCTTGAACACTGAAGCTTTCTTT | CAWSDSGTLNTEAFF